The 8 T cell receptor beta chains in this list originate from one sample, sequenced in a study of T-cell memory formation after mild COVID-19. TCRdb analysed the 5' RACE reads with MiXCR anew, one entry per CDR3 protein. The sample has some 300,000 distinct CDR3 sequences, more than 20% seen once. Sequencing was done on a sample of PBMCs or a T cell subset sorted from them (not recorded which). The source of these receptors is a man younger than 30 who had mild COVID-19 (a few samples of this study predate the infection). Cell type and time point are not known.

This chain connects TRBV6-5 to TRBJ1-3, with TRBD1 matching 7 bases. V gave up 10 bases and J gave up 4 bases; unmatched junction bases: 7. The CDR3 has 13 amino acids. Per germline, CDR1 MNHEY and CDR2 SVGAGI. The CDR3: CATSTGIGNTIYF. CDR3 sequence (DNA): TGTGCCACTTCGACAGGGATCGGAAACACCATATATTTT.

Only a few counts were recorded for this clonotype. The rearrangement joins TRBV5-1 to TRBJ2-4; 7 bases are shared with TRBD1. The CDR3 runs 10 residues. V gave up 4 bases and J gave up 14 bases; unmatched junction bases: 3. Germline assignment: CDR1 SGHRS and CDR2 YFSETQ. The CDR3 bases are TGCGCCAGCAGCCGGGACAGCAAGTACTTC. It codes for CASSRDSKYF.

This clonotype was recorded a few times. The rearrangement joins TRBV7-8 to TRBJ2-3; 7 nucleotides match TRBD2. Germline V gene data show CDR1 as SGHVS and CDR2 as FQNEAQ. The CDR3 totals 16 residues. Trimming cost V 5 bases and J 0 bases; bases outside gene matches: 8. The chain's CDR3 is CASSPAAGTSTDTQYF. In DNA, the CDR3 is TGTGCCAGCAGCCCCGCAGCGGGAACTAGCACAGATACGCAGTATTTT.

The CDR3 loop is CASSRMLVGPDEQFF. The CDR3 DNA sequence: TGTGCCAGCAGCCGGATGTTAGTGGGTCCCGATGAGCAGTTCTTC. V gene TRBV7-9 combines with J gene TRBJ2-1; the D is unclear. Germline CDR1 is SEHNR and CDR2 is FQNEAQ (reference sequence). The CDR3 length is 15 residues. Deletions cut 5 bases from V and 8 bases from J, with 19 bases between.

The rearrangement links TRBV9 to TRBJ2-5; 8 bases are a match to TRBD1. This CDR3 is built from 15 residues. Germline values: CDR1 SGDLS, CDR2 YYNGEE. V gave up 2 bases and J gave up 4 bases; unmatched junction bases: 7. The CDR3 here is CASSVFAGGGETQYF. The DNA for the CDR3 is TGTGCCAGCAGCGTGTTTGCAGGGGGCGGAGAGACCCAGTACTTC.

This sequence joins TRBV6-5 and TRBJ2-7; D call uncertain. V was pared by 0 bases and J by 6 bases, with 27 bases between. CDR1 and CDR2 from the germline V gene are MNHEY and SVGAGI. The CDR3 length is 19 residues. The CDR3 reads CASSYSPSVIRNRLPEQYF. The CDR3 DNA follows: TGTGCCAGCAGTTACTCCCCGTCTGTGATCCGGAACCGACTCCCCGAGCAGTACTTC.

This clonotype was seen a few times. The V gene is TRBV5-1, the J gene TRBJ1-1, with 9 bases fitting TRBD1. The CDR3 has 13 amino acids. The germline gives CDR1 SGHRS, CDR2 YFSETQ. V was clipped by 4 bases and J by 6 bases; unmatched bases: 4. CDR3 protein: CASSLGQGPEAFF. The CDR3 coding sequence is TGCGCCAGCAGCCTGGGACAGGGCCCTGAAGCTTTCTTT.

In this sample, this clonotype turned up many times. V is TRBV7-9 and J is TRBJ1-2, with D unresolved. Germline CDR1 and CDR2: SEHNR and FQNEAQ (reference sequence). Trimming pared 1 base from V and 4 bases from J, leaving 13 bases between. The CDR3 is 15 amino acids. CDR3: CASSLGVLVGYGYTF. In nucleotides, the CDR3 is TGTGCCAGCAGCTTAGGGGTTTTGGTTGGCTATGGCTACACCTTC.